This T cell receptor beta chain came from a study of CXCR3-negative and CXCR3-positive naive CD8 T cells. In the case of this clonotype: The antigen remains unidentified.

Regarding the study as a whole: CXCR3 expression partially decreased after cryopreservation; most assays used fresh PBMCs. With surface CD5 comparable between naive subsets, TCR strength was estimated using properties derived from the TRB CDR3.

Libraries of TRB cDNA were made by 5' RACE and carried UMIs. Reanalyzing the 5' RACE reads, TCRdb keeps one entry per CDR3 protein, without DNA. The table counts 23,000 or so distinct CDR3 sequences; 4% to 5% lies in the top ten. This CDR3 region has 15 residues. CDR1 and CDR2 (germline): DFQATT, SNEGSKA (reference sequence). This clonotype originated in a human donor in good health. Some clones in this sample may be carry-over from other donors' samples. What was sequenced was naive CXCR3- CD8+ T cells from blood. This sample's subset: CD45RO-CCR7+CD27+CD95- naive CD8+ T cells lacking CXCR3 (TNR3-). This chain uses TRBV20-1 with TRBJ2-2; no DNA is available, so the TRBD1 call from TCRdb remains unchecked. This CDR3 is CSARRTDRETGELFF.